The 21 T cell receptor beta chains presented below share a single source sample, sequenced in a study of vaccination and CD4 T cells after COVID-19. Their cognate antigens are unknown. The study sequenced cultured CD4+ T cell DNA using the Oncomine TCR Beta short-read assay. TCRdb re-analysed the PCR reads in MiXCR, keeping a single row per CDR3 protein. The data show about 26,000 distinct CDR3 sequences, roughly two fifths seen once. Time point noted: late sampling 161 to 241 days after vaccination in a few convalescent patients. Treatment reported: roughly 10-day PBMC culture with coronavirus spike peptide pools or control peptides (ViraFEST assay). The sequencing here drew on CD4+ T cells from blood, cultured in vitro, taken about 7 months after SARS-CoV-2 vaccination. The origin of the receptors is a human donor who had recovered from COVID-19.

CDR3 DNA sequence: TGCAGTGCTAAGGAAGCGGGAGGGTACGCGACCCAGTACTTC. This codes for CSAKEAGGYATQYF. The V and J genes are TRBV20-1 and TRBJ2-5, with TRBD2 identical over 10 bases. After removal of 4 bases from V and 7 bases from J, the junction contained 9 bases not matched to a gene. Germline V lookup: CDR1 DFQATT, CDR2 SNEGSKA (reference sequence). CDR3 length: 14 amino acids.

There are a few counts of this clonotype. The chain has TRBV20-1 and TRBJ2-3; 11 nucleotides line up with TRBD1. Losses at the gene ends were 3 bases for V and 4 bases for J; bases not matched to a gene: 6. The CDR3 has 15 amino acids. CDR1 and CDR2 (germline): DFQATT, SNEGSKA (reference sequence). The CDR3 sequence is CSARSDRGRSDTQYF. The CDR3 DNA is TGCAGTGCTAGGTCGGACAGGGGGCGATCAGATACGCAGTATTTT.

The V call is TRBV21-1, the J call TRBJ2-7; TRBD2 reflects the table's D call only, with no check against the DNA. TRBV21-1 is designated a pseudogene. The CDR3 has 13 residues. CDR3 sequence reads: CASSKVQRAEQYF. The CDR3 coding sequence is TGTGCCAGCAGCAAAGTTCAAAGGGCCGAGCAGTACTTC.

This chain uses TRBV20-1 with TRBJ2-5; no reliable D call. The V gene's germline CDR1 is DFQATT and CDR2 SNEGSKA (reference sequence). V gave up 5 bases and J gave up 7 bases, with 11 bases separating them. The CDR3 sequence is 11 residues long. CDR3 amino acids: CSAGSGGTQYF. CDR3 nucleotides: TGCAGTGCTGGCTCGGGTGGGACCCAGTACTTC.

The rearrangement links TRBV20-1 to TRBJ1-1, with TRBD1 matching 9 bases. This CDR3 has 15 residues. Germline trimming cut 3 bases from V and 1 base from J; bases unmatched to any gene: 6. The germline V gene has CDR1 DFQATT and CDR2 SNEGSKA (reference sequence). CDR3 residues: CSARAQGAGNTEAFF. CDR3 DNA sequence: TGCAGTGCTAGGGCACAGGGGGCGGGGAACACTGAAGCTTTCTTT.

This clonotype was seen only a few times. The chain has TRBV20-1 and TRBJ2-7; TRBD2 aligns across 8 bases. This CDR3 spans 15 amino acids. CDR1 and CDR2 from the germline V gene are DFQATT and SNEGSKA (reference sequence). V was clipped by 2 bases and J by 0 bases; unmatched bases: 6. Here the CDR3 reads CSARSLAGSSYEQYF. Written as DNA, the CDR3 is TGCAGTGCTAGATCTCTAGCGGGTAGCTCCTACGAGCAGTACTTC.

V and J are TRBV6-1 and TRBJ2-1, with D possibly being TRBD1 (6 bases). CDR1 MNHNS and CDR2 SASEGT come from the germline V gene. The CDR3 has 14 amino acids. V lost 4 bases and J lost 2, with 9 bases in between. This CDR3 is CASSVRDTYNEQFF. CDR3 in DNA: TGTGCCAGCAGTGTGAGGGACACCTACAATGAGCAGTTCTTC.

The chain couples TRBV2 to TRBJ2-5; no clear D. Germline-derived CDR1 and CDR2 are SNHLY and FYNNEI. The CDR3 totals 14 residues. Deletions cut 5 bases from V and 4 bases from J, with 14 bases between. CDR3 sequence (DNA): TGTGCCAGCAGTCCCGCCCGAGGTCGAGAGACCCAGTACTTC. This translates into CASSPARGRETQYF.

This clonotype was observed a few times. The chain employs TRBV6-5 and TRBJ1-6; D uncertain. V was cut by 5 bases and J by 7 bases, with 15 bases left in between. The germline V gene has CDR1 MNHEY and CDR2 SVGAGI. The CDR3 consists of 15 residues. The CDR3 loop reads CASSNRVGANSPLHF. The CDR3, as DNA: TGTGCCAGCAGTAACCGAGTGGGAGCAAATTCACCCCTCCACTTT.

This clonotype was seen a few times. The V gene is TRBV7-9, the J gene TRBJ2-3; D not certain. Germline values: CDR1 SEHNR, CDR2 FQNEAQ (reference sequence). There are 15 residues in the CDR3. V lost 1 base and J lost 2, with 10 bases in between. The CDR3 region is CASSLDSAFTDTQYF. CDR3 sequence (DNA): TGTGCCAGCAGCTTAGATTCGGCCTTCACAGATACGCAGTATTTT.

This chain uses TRBV2 with TRBJ2-3, with 9 bases lining up with TRBD2. Unmatched junction bases numbered 6, after V lost 6 bases and J lost 2 bases. This CDR3 contains 15 residues. CDR1 is SNHLY, CDR2 FYNNEI, per germline. The DNA of the CDR3 is TGTGCCAGCAGGGGGGGACTAGCCGACACAGATACGCAGTATTTT. This gives the protein CASRGGLADTDTQYF. Looking up the rest from reference TRBV2 and TRBJ2-3 gives the full variable domain: EPEVTQTPSHQVTQMGQEVILRCVPISNHLYFYWYRQILGQKVEFLVSFYNNEISEKSEIFDDQFSVERPDGSNFTLKIRSTKLEDSAMYFCASRGGLADTDTQYFGPGTRLTVL.

The rearrangement links TRBV20-1 to TRBJ1-1; weak D call: TRBD1 (6 bases). Trimming took off 6 bases at V and 4 bases at J, with 15 bases between the two ends. The CDR3 covers 13 residues. Per germline, CDR1 DFQATT and CDR2 SNEGSKA (reference sequence). The DNA for the CDR3 is TGCAGTGCCCCAAACACAGGGTTCACTGAAGCTTTCTTT. Encoded protein: CSAPNTGFTEAFF.

The rearrangement joins TRBV20-1 to TRBJ2-1, with D possibly TRBD2 on 6 matching bases. The germline V gene encodes CDR1 DFQATT and CDR2 SNEGSKA (reference sequence). The CDR3 covers 15 residues. Trimming took off 0 bases at V and 4 bases at J, with 13 bases between the two ends. This chain's CDR3 is CSARDGRPSYNEQFF. CDR3 DNA sequence: TGCAGTGCTAGAGATGGGAGGCCTTCGTACAATGAGCAGTTCTTC.

The CDR3 DNA sequence: TGTGCCAGCAGTCCCATTTGGGACAGGAAAAGTTGGCAGCCCCAGCATTTT. Translated: CASSPIWDRKSWQPQHF. The chain uses TRBV27 and TRBJ1-5; 8 nucleotides line up with TRBD1. With V trimmed by 5 bases and J by 7 bases, 16 bases remained unmatched. The germline V gene has CDR1 MNHEY and CDR2 SMNVEV (reference sequence). The CDR3 is 17 residues long.

In this sample, this clonotype turned up a few times. The chain carries TRBV27 and TRBJ2-6, with 10 bases that match TRBD1. Germline trimming cut 10 bases from V and 1 base from J; bases unmatched to any gene: 4. Germline CDR1 reads MNHEY; CDR2 reads SMNVEV (reference sequence). This CDR3 region has 15 residues. CDR3 region: CATGDRGSGANVLTF. The CDR3 nucleotides are TGTGCCACAGGGGACAGGGGATCTGGGGCCAACGTCCTGACTTTC. Using reference TRBV27 and TRBJ2-6 for the parts outside the CDR3, the full variable domain is EAQVTQNPRYLITVTGKKLTVTCSQNMNHEYMSWYRQDPGLGLRQIYYSMNVEVTDKGDVPEGYKVSRKEKRNFPLILESPSPNQTSLYFCATGDRGSGANVLTFGAGSRLTVL.

This chain joins TRBV20-1 and TRBJ2-1; D call uncertain. Germline V gene sequence: CDR1 DFQATT, CDR2 SNEGSKA (reference sequence). The CDR3 runs 12 residues. Deletions cut 3 bases from V and 7 bases from J, with 10 bases between. CDR3 sequence (DNA): TGCAGTGCTAGTTTTGCGAGTAATGAGCAGTTCTTC. This codes for CSASFASNEQFF.

This rearrangement joins TRBV27 to TRBJ2-3; 14 bases fit TRBD2. This CDR3 is built from 15 residues. V lost 6 bases and J lost 3; bases outside the gene matches: 2. Germline values: CDR1 MNHEY, CDR2 SMNVEV (reference sequence). CDR3 bases: TGTGCCAGCAGGACTAGCGGGAGGGCTACAGATACGCAGTATTTT. Protein sequence: CASRTSGRATDTQYF.

This clonotype was observed once. The chain couples TRBV28 to TRBJ2-1; a possible D gene is TRBD2 (6 bases). The V gene lost 5 bases and the J gene lost 1 base, with 15 bases spanning the gap. Germline assignment: CDR1 MDHEN and CDR2 SYDVKM. The CDR3 runs 16 residues. CDR3 coding DNA: TGTGCCAGCAGTCCGACTAGTTTCTATTCCTACAATGAGCAGTTCTTC. Its protein is CASSPTSFYSYNEQFF.

The V gene is TRBV7-9, the J gene TRBJ1-2; D possibly corresponds to TRBD1 (6 bases). Germline CDR1 SEHNR, CDR2 FQNEAQ (reference sequence). Trimming pared 5 bases from V and 4 bases from J, leaving 23 bases between. The CDR3 is made up of 17 amino acids. CDR3 DNA sequence: TGTGCCAGCAGCCCGAGGGGGGCAGCCGCGGCCCTCTATGGCTACACCTTC. Its protein is CASSPRGAAAALYGYTF.

This clonotype was recorded a few times. The V and J genes are TRBV20-1 and TRBJ2-2; no clear D. The V end lost 6 bases, the J end lost 7 bases, and 18 bases lay between the germline ends. CDR1 DFQATT and CDR2 SNEGSKA come from the germline V gene (reference sequence). The CDR3 has 14 residues. The chain's CDR3 is CSAPTGTIGGELFF. The CDR3 nucleotides are TGCAGTGCCCCGACTGGAACCATCGGCGGGGAGCTGTTTTTT.

The chain is built from TRBV20-1 and TRBJ2-3; 7 positions agree with TRBD2. The germline gives CDR1 DFQATT, CDR2 SNEGSKA (reference sequence). V trimming: 5 bases; J trimming: 9 bases; junction bases outside the gene matches: 14. The length of the CDR3 is 14 residues. This chain's CDR3 is CSAVRLALVETQYF. As DNA, the CDR3 is TGCAGTGCTGTGCGACTAGCCTTAGTTGAAACGCAGTATTTT.